One and the same sample provided the 23 T cell receptor beta chains below, sequenced in a study of T cell responses to AZD1222 COVID-19 vaccine. Sequenced by immunoSEQ multiplex PCR; TCRdb stores in-frame clones only, minus some. The sample lists roughly 100,000 clones; approximately 89% were seen once. The sequences come from peripheral blood, collected on day 0 of AZD1222 vaccination. These receptors came from an adult in good health.

This clone was detected once. The DNA for the CDR3 is TGTGCCAGCAGTTACGCTGGGGGGAGCTCCTACGAGCAGTACTTC. Its protein product is CASSYAGGSSYEQYF. The gene calls are TRBV6-5 and TRBJ2-7; possibly TRBD2 for D (6 bases). V was pared by 2 bases and J by 0 bases, with 11 bases between. The CDR3 is 15 residues long. The germline CDR1 and CDR2 sequences are MNHEY and SVGAGI.

This clone occurred once. The chain carries TRBV30 and TRBJ1-5; D is ambiguous. Trimming pared 0 bases from V and 4 bases from J, leaving 10 bases between. Germline CDR1 is GTSNPN and CDR2 is SVGIG (reference sequence). The CDR3 consists of 14 residues. The DNA for the CDR3 is TGTGCCTGGAGTGTATCAGATTCAAATCAGCCCCAGCATTTT. Its protein product is CAWSVSDSNQPQHF.

The chain is built from TRBV18 and TRBJ1-4; weak D call: TRBD1 (5 bases). Germline V gives CDR1 KGHSH, CDR2 LQKENI. The V end was cut by 5 bases, the J end by 0 bases, with 10 bases between. CDR3 size: 15 residues. As DNA, the CDR3 is TGTGCCAGCTCATCCGACAGTGCAACTAATGAAAAACTGTTTTTT. It specifies CASSSDSATNEKLFF. The complete variable domain, with remaining parts taken from reference TRBV18 and TRBJ1-4, reads NAGVMQNPRHLVRRRGQEARLRCSPMKGHSHVYWYRQLPEEGLKFMVYLQKENIIDESGMPKERFSAEFPKEGPSILRIQQVVRGDSAAYFCASSSDSATNEKLFFGSGTQLSVL.

This clone was seen once. The V and J genes are TRBV30 and TRBJ1-3; D is ambiguous. This CDR3 is 13 amino acids long. V shed 5 bases and J shed 0 bases, with 8 bases lying between them. CDR1 is GTSNPN, CDR2 SVGIG, per germline (reference sequence). The CDR3 nucleotides are TGTGCCTGGGATGGGCTCTCTGGAAACACCATATATTTT. It specifies CAWDGLSGNTIYF.

The chain has TRBV12-3 or TRBV12-4 and TRBJ1-1; D perhaps matches TRBD1 (5 bases). The CDR3 length is 13 residues. Trimming left V 6 bases short and J 3 bases short, with 11 bases between. In DNA, the CDR3 is TGTGCCAGCAGCTTTCAGGGCGACACTGAAGCTTTCTTT. Translated: CASSFQGDTEAFF.

J is TRBJ1-4 and V is TRBV19; possible D gene TRBD1, 6 bases. V was clipped by 6 bases and J by 0 bases, with 11 bases between them. Germline loops: CDR1 LNHDA, CDR2 SQIVND (reference sequence). CDR3 length: 15 residues. The chain's CDR3 is CASSRQDPTNEKLFF. DNA of the CDR3: TGTGCCAGTAGCCGACAGGATCCAACTAATGAAAAACTGTTTTTT. The entire variable domain, with the rest obtained from reference TRBV19 and TRBJ1-4, is as follows: DGGITQSPKYLFRKEGQNVTLSCEQNLNHDAMYWYRQDPGQGLRLIYYSQIVNDFQKGDIAEGYSVSREKKESFPLTVTSAQKNPTAFYLCASSRQDPTNEKLFFGSGTQLSVL.

This chain links TRBV4-2 with TRBJ2-7, with D hard to call. The V and J ends lost 5 bases and 1 base respectively, with 12 bases between them. CDR1 and CDR2 (germline): LGHNA, YNFKEQ. This CDR3 has 14 amino acids. The CDR3 sequence is CASSTLKVSYEQYF. CDR3 bases: TGTGCCAGCAGCACCCTTAAGGTGTCCTACGAGCAGTACTTC.

J is TRBJ1-1 and V is TRBV2; maybe TRBD1 (5 bases). Germline-derived CDR1 and CDR2 are SNHLY and FYNNEI. The CDR3 contains 14 residues. Trimming removed 11 bases at V and 0 bases at J, with 16 bases between. The CDR3 DNA reads TGTGCCGGCGACGGGGGGGTTGTGAACACTGAAGCTTTCTTT. Its translation: CAGDGGVVNTEAFF.

V usage is TRBV11-2 and J usage is TRBJ2-1, with a possible D match to TRBD1 (6 bases). This CDR3 region has 15 residues. Germline V CDR1 and CDR2: SGHAT, FQNNGV. The germline V and J ends were trimmed by 3 bases and 2 bases, with 11 bases remaining between them. The CDR3 loop reads CASSFTGRAYNEQFF. The CDR3 region has the DNA TGTGCCAGCAGCTTTACAGGGAGAGCCTACAATGAGCAGTTCTTC.

The V gene is TRBV5-1, the J gene TRBJ2-3, with D hard to call. The CDR3 extends over 15 amino acids. Germline CDR1 SGHRS, CDR2 YFSETQ. Trimming left V 0 bases short and J 1 base short, with 9 bases between. The CDR3 here is CASSLASAGTDTQYF. As DNA, the CDR3 is TGCGCCAGCAGCTTGGCTAGTGCCGGCACAGATACGCAGTATTTT.

The chain employs TRBV9 and TRBJ2-5, with D possibly called TRBD1 or TRBD2 (6 bases each). Germline V gene lookup returns CDR1 SGDLS and CDR2 YYNGEE. The ends were cut back, 0 bases at V and 2 bases at J, with 14 bases in the middle. The CDR3 runs 16 residues. The CDR3 region has the DNA TGTGCCAGCAGCGTAGGCACTAGCAGGGGACAAGAGACCCAGTACTTC. Amino acid sequence: CASSVGTSRGQETQYF.

The chain links TRBV11-2 to TRBJ2-5; D remains ambiguous. The V and J ends lost 2 bases and 4 bases respectively, with 11 bases between them. Looked up from germline, CDR1 is SGHAT and CDR2 is FQNNGV. This CDR3 is built from 14 residues. The CDR3 DNA is TGTGCCAGCAGCTTAAAAGAATTAGGAGAGACCCAGTACTTC. It is translated as CASSLKELGETQYF.

A note on this clone: Within the sample, other DNA sequences also encode this same CDR3. The rearrangement links TRBV13 to TRBJ1-4; D remains unclear. Per germline, CDR1 PRHDT and CDR2 FYEKMQ (reference sequence). Trimming stripped 4 bases from V and 7 bases from J, with 10 bases between. The CDR3 length is 13 residues. CDR3 sequence reads: CASSSDVGEKLFF. The CDR3 coding sequence is TGTGCCAGCAGCTCGGACGTGGGTGAAAAACTGTTTTTT. Variable domain in full (rest from reference TRBV13 and TRBJ1-4): AAGVIQSPRHLIKEKRETATLKCYPIPRHDTVYWYQQGPGQDPQFLISFYEKMQSDKGSIPDRFSAQQFSDYHSELNMSSLELGDSALYFCASSSDVGEKLFFGSGTQLSVL.

This sequence joins TRBV6-2 or TRBV6-3 and TRBJ1-2, with 8 bases aligning to TRBD1. V lost 2 bases, J lost 4 bases, and 9 bases stayed unmatched. The CDR3 is made up of 16 amino acids. Germline CDR1 reads MNHEY; CDR2 reads SVGEGT. CDR3 residues: CASSYADRGWSYGYTF. The DNA for the CDR3 is TGTGCCAGCAGTTACGCCGACAGGGGTTGGAGCTATGGCTACACCTTC.

The chain combines TRBV5-6 with TRBJ2-7; the D gene is possibly TRBD1 (6 bases). The V gene's germline CDR1 is SGHDT and CDR2 YYEEEE. CDR3 size: 13 residues. V was pared by 4 bases and J by 4 bases, with 12 bases between. The CDR3 loop is CASSRDTGYEQYF. CDR3 DNA: TGTGCCAGCAGCAGGGACACGGGGTACGAGCAGTACTTC.

V gene TRBV5-4 combines with J gene TRBJ2-3, with D possibly TRBD2 on 6 matching bases. V dropped 4 bases and J dropped 4 bases, with 19 bases sitting between them. The CDR3 has 16 residues. CDR1 is SGHNT, CDR2 YYREEE, per germline (reference sequence). For the CDR3, the DNA is TGTGCCAGCAGCCGGGGCGGGGTGGGGGAAGCAGATACGCAGTATTTT. Residues: CASSRGGVGEADTQYF. Together with reference TRBV5-4 and TRBJ2-3, the CDR3 gives the full variable domain: ETGVTQSPTHLIKTRGQQVTLRCSSQSGHNTVSWYQQALGQGPQFIFQYYREEENGRGNFPPRFSGLQFPNYSSELNVNALELDDSALYLCASSRGGVGEADTQYFGPGTRLTVL.

The genes are TRBV6-5 and TRBJ1-5, with 7 bases lining up with TRBD1. The germline CDR1 and CDR2 sequences are MNHEY and SVGAGI. The J segment lost 3 bases and the V segment lost 7 bases, leaving 6 bases of the junction unmatched. The CDR3 loop spans 14 amino acids. CDR3 bases: TGTGCCAGCATCCCACAGGGGACCAATCAGCCCCAGCATTTT. As protein: CASIPQGTNQPQHF.

The chain employs TRBV6-1 and TRBJ2-7, with D possibly TRBD1 on 5 matching bases. Trimming shortened V by 2 bases and J by 3 bases, and 8 bases separated the two germline ends. This CDR3 contains 13 residues. The germline V gene has CDR1 MNHNS and CDR2 SASEGT. The CDR3 coding sequence is TGTGCCAGCAGTGAAATCAGGGTCTACGAGCAGTACTTC. Amino acid sequence: CASSEIRVYEQYF.

The chain combines TRBV6-1 with TRBJ2-7, with 12 bases identical to TRBD1. Germline V gene data show CDR1 as MNHNS and CDR2 as SASEGT. CDR3 size: 15 residues. The V segment lost 3 bases and the J segment 3 bases; nucleotides outside the gene matches: 3. Written as DNA, the CDR3 is TGTGCCAGCAGTGACGGGACAGGGGGCCTCTACGAGCAGTACTTC. This codes for CASSDGTGGLYEQYF.

The rearrangement links TRBV11-1 to TRBJ2-3, with TRBD1 identical over 10 bases. This CDR3 is 15 amino acids long. V trimming: 8 bases; J trimming: 4 bases; junction bases outside the gene matches: 9. The germline CDR1 and CDR2 sequences are SGHAT and FQDESV (reference sequence). DNA for the CDR3: TGTGCCAGCTCGTGGGACAGGGGATCCTCAGATACGCAGTATTTT. Translating it yields CASSWDRGSSDTQYF.

This chain joins TRBV5-6 and TRBJ2-2; D unresolved. The CDR3 spans 18 residues. The ends were cut back, 1 base at V and 0 bases at J, with 16 bases in the middle. The germline CDR1 and CDR2 sequences are SGHDT and YYEEEE. CDR3 in DNA: TGTGCCAGCAGCTTGCGTCGGCCAGCACCCACGAACACCGGGGAGCTGTTTTTT. Residues: CASSLRRPAPTNTGELFF.

The chain has TRBV10-2 and TRBJ1-2, with 7 bases fitting TRBD1. Germline assignment: CDR1 WSHSY and CDR2 SAAADI. V dropped 3 bases and J dropped 4; count of bases not matched to a gene: 5. The CDR3 has 14 amino acids. The CDR3 sequence: CASSEQGRIYGYTF. DNA for the CDR3: TGCGCCAGCAGTGAACAGGGGAGGATCTATGGCTACACCTTC.

The gene calls are TRBV19 and TRBJ2-5; 7 bases are shared with TRBD1. V lost 5 bases to trimming and J lost 3 bases; unmatched junction nucleotides: 3. Germline loops: CDR1 LNHDA, CDR2 SQIVND (reference sequence). The CDR3 loop spans 13 amino acids. CDR3 nucleotide sequence: TGTGCCAGTAGTCGACAGGGAAAAGAGACCCAGTACTTC. Its protein is CASSRQGKETQYF.